This is a list of T cell receptor beta chains from one sample in a study of shared clonotypes between healthy human individuals. Profiling relied on immunoSEQ multiplex PCR, and the TCRdb table lists in-frame clones only, not all of them. The sample records 1.6 million or so clones, roughly 96% being singletons. The sample taken for sequencing was naive CD4+ T cells sorted from blood. The receptors derive from a man aged 25-45 years in good health. Each CDR3 is given with its conserved first and last residue. D genes are given only for firm matches. Not every row has a clone size; where given, it reads once, few, many or a size class.

size	V	J	D	DNA	CDR3
once	TRBV10-3	TRBJ1-3	.	TGTGCCATCAGTGAGGGGGCGGCCGGGGACACCATATATTTT	CAISEGAAGDTIYF
.	TRBV4-3	TRBJ2-7	.	TGCGCCAGCAGCCAAGGCGGCCAGGCAACCTACGAGCAGTACTTC	CASSQGGQATYEQYF
.	TRBV7-2	TRBJ2-1	.	TGTGCCAGCAGCCGACTCGGCATGGGGAACTACAATGAGCAGTTCTTC	CASSRLGMGNYNEQFF
.	TRBV2	TRBJ1-2	.	TGTGCCAGCAGAGCTGTGGTCATTAACTATGGCTACACCTTC	CASRAVVINYGYTF
.	TRBV28	TRBJ2-1	.	TGTGCCAGCAGCATGGGGATAAAAGTCGCCTACAATGAGCAGTTCTTC	CASSMGIKVAYNEQFF
.	TRBV19	TRBJ1-1	.	TGTGCCAGTAGTATTGGGGTTTCAACTGAAGCTTTCTTT	CASSIGVSTEAFF
.	TRBV18	TRBJ2-1	TRBD2	TGTGCCAGCTCACCTCTGGGATCGGGAGGGTCCTCCAATGAGCAGTTCTTC	CASSPLGSGGSSNEQFF
once	TRBV5-4	TRBJ2-1	.	TGTGCCAGCAGCTTCCCGCGGGACCCCCTCAATGAGCAGTTCTTC	CASSFPRDPLNEQFF
.	TRBV6-1	TRBJ2-5	.	TGTGCCAGCTTGCGGCCCATAGGAGAGACCCAGTACTTC	CASLRPIGETQYF
.	TRBV28	TRBJ1-1	.	TGTGCCAGCAATCGGGTGCGGAACACTGAAGCTTTCTTT	CASNRVRNTEAFF
.	TRBV15	TRBJ2-2	TRBD2	TGTGCCACCAGCAGGGCCGACACGAGGACTAGCGAAAACACCGGGGAGCTGTTTTTT	CATSRADTRTSENTGELFF
.	TRBV4-3	TRBJ2-7	.	TGCGCCAGCAGCCAAGGGAGGGCGGGGAGCGCCCCCTCCTACGAGCAGTACTTC	CASSQGRAGSAPSYEQYF
.	TRBV9	TRBJ2-1	.	TGTGCCAGCAGCGTAGCCCCCTCAGGGGGGAGCTCCTACAATGAGCAGTTCTTC	CASSVAPSGGSSYNEQFF
.	TRBV28	TRBJ2-7	.	TGTGCCAGCAGCCGAGAGTACTTGTACGAGCAGTACTTC	CASSREYLYEQYF
.	TRBV7-2	TRBJ1-5	.	TGTGCCAGCAGCTCGACGGGCAATCAGCCCCAGCATTTT	CASSSTGNQPQHF